The sequence of this TCR beta chain was determined in a study of beta chain features in type 1 diabetes. Every isolated RNA sample was fully reverse transcribed, so sequencing captured expressed TCRB transcripts. The method was immunoSEQ multiplex PCR; TCRdb's version includes in-frame clones alone and lacks a portion of them. The repertoire includes about 16,000 clones, less than 60% of them detected once, and around 0.5% sits in the top ten. This TCR derives from a woman between 18 and 30 years old in good health. The specimen was stem cell memory CD4+ T cells from blood.

The CDR3: CANRKGQRTDGYTF. In nucleotides, the CDR3 is TGCGCCAACAGGAAGGGACAGAGGACCGATGGCTACACCTTC. The V and J genes are TRBV10-2 and TRBJ1-2; 7 bases fit TRBD1. V lost 10 bases to trimming and J lost 6 bases; unmatched junction nucleotides: 14. CDR3 size: 14 residues. The germline gives CDR1 WSHSY, CDR2 SAAADI.